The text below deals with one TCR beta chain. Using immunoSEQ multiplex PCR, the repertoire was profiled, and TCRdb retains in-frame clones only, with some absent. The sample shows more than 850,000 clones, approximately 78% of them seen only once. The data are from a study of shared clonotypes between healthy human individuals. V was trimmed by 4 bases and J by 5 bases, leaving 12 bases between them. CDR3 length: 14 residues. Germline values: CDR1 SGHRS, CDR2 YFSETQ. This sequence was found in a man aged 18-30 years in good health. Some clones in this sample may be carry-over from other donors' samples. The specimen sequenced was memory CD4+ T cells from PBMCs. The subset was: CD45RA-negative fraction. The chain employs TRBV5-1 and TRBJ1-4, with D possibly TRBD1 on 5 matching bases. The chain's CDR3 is CASSLMGGNEKLFF. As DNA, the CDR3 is TGCGCCAGCAGCCTGATGGGGGGAAATGAAAAACTGTTTTTT.